These T cell receptor beta chains were read from a single sample in a study of blood T cell repertoires in COVID-19. The protocol was immunoSEQ multiplex PCR, while the TCRdb copy is restricted to in-frame clones and leaves out a portion. The sample records about 280,000 clones, about four fifths being singletons. Sequencing was done on a sample of peripheral blood. These receptors came from a woman between 45 and 65 years old who had recovered from COVID-19. Each CDR3 is given with its conserved first and last residue. Fields, in order: clone size, J gene, V gene, D gene, CDR3 protein, CDR3 DNA. A D gene is named only where the DNA matches it firmly. A clone size is listed for some rows: how often the clone was seen (once, few, many), or a class if it is expanded.

once | TRBJ1-1 | TRBV6-4 | . | CASRESGQLNTEAFF | TGTGCCAGCAGGGAATCCGGACAGTTGAACACTGAAGCTTTCTTT
. | TRBJ1-5 | TRBV2 | TRBD1 | CASSEGTGGSNQPQHF | TGTGCCAGCTCCGAGGGGACAGGTGGTAGCAATCAGCCCCAGCATTTT
. | TRBJ2-1 | TRBV4-3 | . | CASSQDLGGLYNEQFF | TGCGCCAGCAGCCAAGATCTTGGGGGACTTTACAATGAGCAGTTCTTC
. | TRBJ2-2 | TRBV27 | . | CASSPGFTGELFF | TGTGCCAGCAGTCCGGGGTTCACCGGGGAGCTGTTTTTT
. | TRBJ1-1 | TRBV3-1/TRBV3-2 | . | CASSQEEGWTEAFF | TGTGCCAGCAGCCAAGAGGAGGGATGGACTGAAGCTTTCTTT
once | TRBJ1-2 | TRBV19 | TRBD1 | CASSIPPQDRGHGYTF | TGTGCCAGTAGTATTCCCCCTCAAGACAGGGGGCATGGCTACACCTTC
. | TRBJ2-7 | TRBV6-6 | TRBD1 | CASSYQETGGGGSSYEQYF | TGTGCCAGCAGCTACCAAGAGACAGGGGGAGGGGGATCTTCCTACGAGCAGTACTTC
. | TRBJ2-1 | TRBV5-1 | TRBD1 | CASRVGTGPRNEQFF | TGCGCCAGCAGGGTGGGGACAGGGCCTCGCAATGAGCAGTTCTTC
once | TRBJ2-7 | TRBV29-1 | TRBD1 | CSVSGGTGGYEQYF | TGCAGCGTTTCCGGCGGGACAGGTGGCTACGAGCAGTACTTC
. | TRBJ2-2 | TRBV7-9 | . | CASSRPSSRELFF | TGTGCCAGCAGCCGCCCGAGTTCGCGGGAGCTGTTTTTT
once | TRBJ2-1 | TRBV4-1 | . | CASSVRTGKITNEQFF | TGCGCCAGCAGCGTCCGTACAGGGAAGATTACGAATGAGCAGTTCTTC
. | TRBJ1-3 | TRBV9 | . | CASSVETAGNTIYF | TGTGCCAGCAGCGTAGAAACGGCTGGAAACACCATATATTTT
once | TRBJ2-5 | TRBV6-2/TRBV6-3 | TRBD2 | CASSDLAEETQYF | TGTGCCAGCAGTGATCTAGCGGAAGAGACCCAGTACTTC
. | TRBJ2-7 | TRBV30 | TRBD2 | CAWATLAGGPGEQYF | TGTGCCTGGGCTACTCTAGCGGGGGGGCCTGGCGAGCAGTACTTC
. | TRBJ2-7 | TRBV5-6 | TRBD2 | CASSWGRAGEQYF | TGTGCCAGCAGCTGGGGGAGGGCAGGCGAGCAGTACTTC
once | TRBJ2-7 | TRBV15 | . | CATSTSGKSYEQYF | TGTGCCACCAGCACCTCGGGGAAGTCCTACGAGCAGTACTTC
. | TRBJ1-5 | TRBV4-1 | . | CASSQGEVKPQHF | TGCGCCAGCAGCCAAGGAGAGGTTAAGCCCCAGCATTTT
once | TRBJ1-2 | TRBV6-5 | . | CASRRGGYGYTF | TGTGCCAGCAGGAGGGGGGGGTATGGCTACACCTTC
. | TRBJ2-7 | TRBV30 | . | CAWSVTVGREFYEQYF | TGTGCCTGGAGTGTAACCGTAGGACGGGAATTCTACGAGCAGTACTTC
once | TRBJ2-7 | TRBV28 | . | CASSSLRGQYF | TGTGCCAGCAGTTCCCTCCGGGGGCAGTACTTC
. | TRBJ1-6 | TRBV28 | . | CASRPYPSPGSPLHF | TGTGCCAGCAGACCTTACCCCTCCCCGGGTTCACCCCTCCACTTT
. | TRBJ2-3 | TRBV5-6 | TRBD2 | CASSPLAGGTDTQYF | TGTGCCAGCAGCCCACTAGCGGGAGGTACAGATACGCAGTATTTT
. | TRBJ2-7 | TRBV27 | TRBD2 | CASSLRGGSHEQYF | TGTGCCAGCAGTTTACGGGGGGGCTCCCACGAGCAGTACTTC
few | TRBJ2-7 | TRBV6-2/TRBV6-3 | . | CASSYSSPYEQYF | TGTGCCAGCAGTTACTCCTCTCCTTACGAGCAGTACTTC
. | TRBJ2-1 | TRBV6-4 | TRBD2 | CASSDSTSGGYYNEQFF | TGTGCCAGCAGTGACTCGACTAGCGGGGGCTATTACAATGAGCAGTTCTTC
. | TRBJ2-7 | TRBV5-8 | TRBD2 | CASSFAGGTTYEQYF | TGTGCCAGCAGCTTCGCGGGAGGGACTACCTACGAGCAGTACTTC
. | TRBJ1-4 | TRBV23-1 | . | CASTLQGANEKLFF | TGCGCCAGCACTCTCCAGGGTGCGAATGAAAAACTGTTTTTT
. | TRBJ2-1 | TRBV11-2 | TRBD1 | CASSPRPGQGNNEQFF | TGTGCCAGCAGCCCACGCCCTGGACAGGGTAACAATGAGCAGTTCTTC
. | TRBJ2-7 | TRBV5-6 | . | CASSRDTTYEQYF | TGTGCCAGCAGCCGGGACACTACTTACGAGCAGTACTTC
few | TRBJ2-3 | TRBV4-3 | TRBD2 | CASSQVTSGTSTDTQYF | TGCGCCAGCAGCCAGGTTACTAGCGGAACTAGCACAGATACGCAGTATTTT
. | TRBJ1-4 | TRBV7-8 | TRBD1 | CASSYRGHNEKLFF | TGTGCCAGCAGCTACAGGGGCCATAATGAAAAACTGTTTTTT
. | TRBJ2-3 | TRBV5-1 | TRBD2 | CASRSGGTSTDTQYF | TGCGCCAGCCGCAGCGGGGGGACCTCCACAGATACGCAGTATTTT
. | TRBJ1-2 | TRBV3-1/TRBV3-2 | . | CASSQVNGYTF | TGTGCCAGCAGCCAAGTTAATGGCTACACCTTC
. | TRBJ2-5 | TRBV12-5 | TRBD1 | CASGLGTGEGETQYF | TGTGCTAGTGGTTTGGGGACAGGGGAAGGAGAGACCCAGTACTTC
once | TRBJ1-1 | TRBV28 | . | CASSLYGGAGRNTEAFF | TGTGCCAGCAGTTTATATGGAGGCGCGGGGAGGAACACTGAAGCTTTCTTT
. | TRBJ2-5 | TRBV5-1 | . | CASSFRQETQYF | TGCGCCAGCAGCTTCCGGCAAGAGACCCAGTACTTC
. | TRBJ2-1 | TRBV19 | . | CASSIAGSSYNEQFF | TGTGCCAGTAGTATTGCAGGAAGCTCCTACAATGAGCAGTTCTTC
once | TRBJ1-2 | TRBV4-1 | . | CASSQGTASEYGYTF | TGCGCCAGCAGCCAAGGGACAGCCTCAGAATATGGCTACACCTTC
. | TRBJ1-2 | TRBV2 | . | CASRAGSPNYGYTF | TGTGCCAGCAGGGCTGGCTCCCCTAACTATGGCTACACCTTC
. | TRBJ1-2 | TRBV28 | . | CASSLHPVNYGYTF | TGTGCCAGCAGTTTACATCCGGTGAACTATGGCTACACCTTC
. | TRBJ1-1 | TRBV7-3 | TRBD1 | CAVNLKGGPPREAFF | TGTGCCGTCAACCTTAAAGGGGGCCCCCCCCGTGAAGCTTTCTTT
. | TRBJ1-6 | TRBV18 | . | CASSPPGLRGNSPLHF | TGTGCCAGCTCACCACCGGGACTTCGGGGAAATTCACCCCTCCACTTT
. | TRBJ1-5 | TRBV7-9 | TRBD1 | CASSSNRGDQPQHF | TGTGCCAGCAGTTCAAACAGGGGAGATCAGCCCCAGCATTTT
once | TRBJ1-1 | TRBV6-5 | . | CASTHGGAKGTEAFF | TGTGCCAGCACCCATGGGGGGGCCAAGGGCACTGAAGCTTTCTTT
. | TRBJ1-2 | TRBV12-3/TRBV12-4 | . | CASTPLNYGYTF | TGTGCCAGCACCCCGTTGAACTATGGCTACACCTTC
few | TRBJ2-1 | TRBV27 | TRBD2 | CASSLPPALAGGVNEQFF | TGTGCCAGCAGTTTACCCCCTGCCCTAGCGGGAGGGGTGAATGAGCAGTTCTTC
. | TRBJ1-2 | TRBV12-5 | TRBD1 | CASGSGTGGGLTDGYTF | TGTGCTAGTGGTTCTGGGACAGGGGGGGGCCTAACGGATGGCTACACCTTC
. | TRBJ2-2 | TRBV7-2 | TRBD2 | CASAPPGLAGGTGELFF | TGTGCCAGCGCCCCGCCCGGGCTAGCGGGGGGGACTGGGGAGCTGTTTTTT
. | TRBJ1-2 | TRBV6-5 | TRBD1 | CASSYRVWQGAYGYTF | TGTGCCAGCAGTTACCGTGTCTGGCAGGGGGCGTATGGCTACACCTTC
. | TRBJ1-2 | TRBV4-1 | TRBD1 | CASRSPGQGIYGYTF | TGCGCCAGCAGGAGCCCGGGACAGGGGATCTATGGCTACACCTTC
. | TRBJ1-1 | TRBV9 | . | CASSVTVGERGTEAFF | TGTGCCAGCAGCGTAACGGTAGGGGAAAGGGGCACTGAAGCTTTCTTT
. | TRBJ2-1 | TRBV11-3 | TRBD1 | CASSPRQGFSSYNEQFF | TGTGCCAGCAGCCCAAGACAGGGGTTTAGCTCCTACAATGAGCAGTTCTTC
. | TRBJ2-2 | TRBV19 | . | CASSMAGNTGELFF | TGTGCCAGTAGTATGGCGGGAAACACCGGGGAGCTGTTTTTT
. | TRBJ2-3 | TRBV3-1/TRBV3-2 | TRBD2 | CASSQDRGGGTDTQYF | TGTGCCAGCAGCCAAGATCGCGGGGGGGGGACAGATACGCAGTATTTT
once | TRBJ1-1 | TRBV10-3 | TRBD1 | CAISAGGKFSAFF | TGTGCCATCAGTGCAGGGGGAAAATTCTCAGCTTTCTTT
. | TRBJ2-1 | TRBV6-5 | TRBD2 | CASSYGREGIYNEQFF | TGTGCCAGCAGTTACGGGCGGGAGGGGATTTACAATGAGCAGTTCTTC
. | TRBJ2-7 | TRBV7-9 | TRBD2 | CASSPTSGRDRQYF | TGTGCCAGCAGCCCGACTAGCGGGAGGGATAGGCAGTACTTC
. | TRBJ2-7 | TRBV27 | TRBD2 | CASSASGSPYEQYF | TGTGCCAGCAGTGCTAGCGGGAGTCCCTACGAGCAGTACTTC
few | TRBJ1-4 | TRBV5-6 | . | CASSLSTVSHEKLFF | TGTGCCAGCAGCCTTTCCACAGTCTCCCATGAAAAACTGTTTTTT
. | TRBJ2-1 | TRBV10-2 | TRBD2 | CASMTGGEDNEQFF | TGCGCCAGCATGACGGGAGGGGAGGACAATGAGCAGTTCTTC